This TCR beta chain was retrieved from a study of T cells after yellow fever vaccination. Whole-study results and caveats: Abundant clonotypes from the bulk population could have been carried over as contaminants into FACS-sorted repertoires.

From the 5' RACE reads, TCRdb called clonotypes with MiXCR, one entry per CDR3 protein. The sample consists of roughly 520,000 distinct CDR3 sequences, 21% of them appearing once. This clonotype was observed a handful of times. The target antigen is unknown. CDR1 and CDR2 from the germline V gene are MNHEY and SVGAGI. CDR3 size: 14 residues. V was clipped by 5 bases and J by 4 bases, with 13 bases between them. The sequences come from PBMCs, collected less than 25 days after the first yellow fever vaccination. The V and J genes are TRBV6-5 and TRBJ2-3; either TRBD1 or TRBD2 may fit D (6 bases each). The receptor's source is a man between 18 and 29 years old who received the YFV17D yellow fever vaccine. CDR3 loop: CASSHVGGPDTQYF. The CDR3 DNA reads TGTGCCAGCAGTCACGTGGGGGGCCCAGATACGCAGTATTTT.